This TCR beta chain was observed in a study of T cells in Graves' hyperthyroidism and ophthalmopathy. This clonotype was detected a few times. The CDR3 extends over 14 amino acids. CDR1 SGHTA and CDR2 FQGNSA come from the germline V gene. V was pared by 1 base and J by 2 bases, with 9 bases between. Amplification yielded TCR beta CDR3 regions, with RNA transcripts as the source. HTBI primers drove first-round RT-PCR of the TCR CDR3. In TCRdb, the multiplex PCR reads were re-called with MiXCR into one record per CDR3 protein. The sample lists approximately 200,000 distinct CDR3 sequences, approximately 20% occurring once.

The rearrangement uses TRBV7-2 and TRBJ2-7; tentatively, D is TRBD2 (7 bases). Sequences were obtained from blood. The sequence was obtained from a man in his forties with Graves' hyperthyroidism. CDR3 sequence (DNA): TGTGCCAGCAGCTTAGGGGGGGGGCCCTACGAGCAGTACTTC. It yields the protein CASSLGGGPYEQYF.